These 11 T cell receptor beta chains originate from one sample sequenced in a study of blood T cell repertoires in COVID-19. Repertoires were generated with immunoSEQ multiplex PCR, while TCRdb's copy carries only in-frame clones and drops some. The repertoire holds roughly 170,000 clones, with over 70% as singletons. The specimen sequenced was PBMCs or T cells enriched from blood (not recorded which). These receptors were collected from a woman aged 35 to 49 with acute COVID-19.

V usage is TRBV5-4 and J usage is TRBJ2-1; no clear D gene. The CDR3 runs to 13 residues. Germline V gene data show CDR1 as SGHNT and CDR2 as YYREEE (reference sequence). V gave up 0 bases and J gave up 3 bases, with 4 bases separating them. The CDR3 DNA reads TGTGCCAGCAGCTTGGACTACTACAATGAGCAGTTCTTC. This encodes CASSLDYYNEQFF.

This sequence joins TRBV20-1 and TRBJ2-3; D not certain. Germline V lookup: CDR1 DFQATT, CDR2 SNEGSKA (reference sequence). The CDR3 totals 11 residues. The V gene lost 1 base and the J gene lost 5 bases, with 4 bases spanning the gap. The CDR3 spells CSARVIDTQYF. CDR3 sequence (DNA): TGCAGTGCTAGAGTCATAGATACGCAGTATTTT.

This sequence joins TRBV27 and TRBJ2-1; 10 nucleotides match TRBD2. CDR3 length equals 15 residues. Germline V gene data show CDR1 as MNHEY and CDR2 as SMNVEV (reference sequence). V lost 3 bases and J lost 9; bases outside the gene matches: 8. In DNA, the CDR3 is TGTGCCAGCAGTTTCCGTCCTAGCGGGGGTAGTGAGCAGTTCTTC. Translating it yields CASSFRPSGGSEQFF.

The chain has TRBV5-1 and TRBJ2-2; 7 bases line up with TRBD2. The V gene's germline CDR1 is SGHRS and CDR2 YFSETQ. There are 16 residues in the CDR3. With V trimmed by 3 bases and J by 4 bases, 9 bases remained unmatched. DNA of the CDR3: TGCGCCAGCAGCTCCACTAGCGACCAGGTCACCGGGGAGCTGTTTTTT. Protein product: CASSSTSDQVTGELFF.

This clone was detected a few times. The gene calls are TRBV11-2 and TRBJ2-1; perhaps TRBD2 as D (5 bases). The CDR3 runs to 16 residues. Trimming took off 7 bases at V and 2 bases at J, with 18 bases between the two ends. Per germline, CDR1 SGHAT and CDR2 FQNNGV. CDR3 amino acids: CASTDIGAETYNEQFF. The CDR3 nucleotides are TGTGCCAGCACCGACATTGGAGCGGAAACCTACAATGAGCAGTTCTTC. Using reference TRBV11-2 and TRBJ2-1 for the parts outside the CDR3, the full variable domain is EAGVAQSPRYKIIEKRQSVAFWCNPISGHATLYWYQQILGQGPKLLIQFQNNGVVDDSQLPKDRFSAERLKGVDSTLKIQPAKLEDSAVYLCASTDIGAETYNEQFFGPGTRLTVL.

J is TRBJ2-5 and V is TRBV12-3 or TRBV12-4, with a weak D call TRBD1 (6 bases). The V gene lost 7 bases and the J gene lost 2 bases, with 8 bases spanning the gap. The CDR3 contains 12 residues. The CDR3: CASKQGQETQYF. The CDR3 DNA follows: TGTGCCAGCAAACAGGGTCAAGAGACCCAGTACTTC.

Note on this clone: Different DNA sequences within this sample yield the same CDR3. The chain uses TRBV6-5 and TRBJ2-1; 11 bases line up with TRBD2. CDR3 length: 14 amino acids. With 5 bases clipped from V and 3 bases from J, the junction kept 0 bases outside the gene matches. The germline V gene has CDR1 MNHEY and CDR2 SVGAGI. This chain's CDR3 is CASSTSGSYNEQFF. The CDR3 region has the DNA TGTGCCAGCAGTACTAGCGGGAGCTACAATGAGCAGTTCTTC.

The chain couples TRBV5-1 to TRBJ1-4; D is undetermined. The CDR3 is made up of 16 amino acids. Deletions cut 0 bases from V and 4 bases from J, with 13 bases between. The V gene's germline CDR1 is SGHRS and CDR2 YFSETQ. The CDR3 region has the DNA TGCGCCAGCAGCTTGGTATCGGCGGTGATTAATGAAAAACTGTTTTTT. Its protein is CASSLVSAVINEKLFF.

The chain links TRBV5-4 to TRBJ2-1; D possibly corresponds to TRBD2 (5 bases). This CDR3 spans 15 amino acids. The germline CDR1 and CDR2 sequences are SGHNT and YYREEE (reference sequence). Trimming pared 4 bases from V and 0 bases from J, leaving 11 bases between. The CDR3 protein is CASSAGLNSYNEQFF. The CDR3, as DNA: TGTGCCAGCAGCGCAGGACTCAACTCCTACAATGAGCAGTTCTTC. Using reference TRBV5-4 and TRBJ2-1 for the parts outside the CDR3, the full variable domain is ETGVTQSPTHLIKTRGQQVTLRCSSQSGHNTVSWYQQALGQGPQFIFQYYREEENGRGNFPPRFSGLQFPNYSSELNVNALELDDSALYLCASSAGLNSYNEQFFGPGTRLTVL.

The chain joins TRBV19 to TRBJ1-2; 9 nucleotides align to TRBD1. The CDR3 has 15 residues. The ends lost 4 bases at V and 2 bases at J; junction bases unmatched: 5. Germline loops: CDR1 LNHDA, CDR2 SQIVND (reference sequence). CDR3 in DNA: TGTGCCAGTAGTAGGGGACAGGGAGGAAACTATGGCTACACCTTC. Protein sequence: CASSRGQGGNYGYTF.

This clone was found a few times. This sequence joins TRBV3-1 (or the pseudogene TRBV3-2) and TRBJ1-5; tentative D call: TRBD1 (6 bases). V was pared by 6 bases and J by 7 bases, with 19 bases between. Germline CDR1 and CDR2: LGHDT and YNNKEL (reference sequence). The CDR3 is 15 residues long. The CDR3 nucleotides read TGTGCCAGCAGTAACGCCGGGACATCATCGCAGCCCCAGCATTTT. Its translation is CASSNAGTSSQPQHF.